This TCR beta chain came from a study of response to subunit inactivated influenza vaccine. One entry per CDR3 protein results from TCRdb running MiXCR on the RT-PCR reads. This sample has hundreds of thousands of distinct CDR3 sequences, with 14% found just once. This CDR3 has 15 amino acids. CDR1 and CDR2 from the germline V gene are MNHEY and SVGEGT. Trimming at V came to 4 bases and at J to 1 base, leaving 3 bases not matched to a gene. This clonotype was detected many times. Sequenced material: PBMCs from blood, taken roughly 2 weeks before vaccination. V gene TRBV6-2 or TRBV6-3 combines with J gene TRBJ2-3; 9 nucleotides align to TRBD1. The origin of this receptor is a man aged 50 to 59 who received an inactivated influenza vaccine. CDR3 in amino acids: CASSSRQGGTDTQYF. Here the CDR3 DNA reads TGTGCCAGCAGTTCCAGACAGGGGGGCACAGATACGCAGTATTTT.